The 20 T cell receptor beta chains presented below share a single source sample, sequenced in a study of blood T cell repertoires in COVID-19. The repertoire was sequenced with immunoSEQ multiplex PCR; TCRdb's copy has only in-frame clones and lacks some. The table has approximately 69,000 clones, 75% to 85% seen once. Material for sequencing was peripheral blood. The receptors here all came from a woman between 70 and 85 years old with acute or convalescent COVID-19.

The rearrangement uses TRBV27 and TRBJ2-7, with TRBD1 matching 8 bases. J was trimmed by 1 base and V by 6 bases; bases with no gene match: 8. The CDR3 has 15 residues. From germline, CDR1 is MNHEY and CDR2 SMNVEV (reference sequence). The CDR3 here is CASSWTGTGSYEQYF. CDR3 nucleotides: TGTGCCAGCAGCTGGACAGGGACTGGATCCTACGAGCAGTACTTC.

The chain joins TRBV2 to TRBJ2-1; TRBD2 matches at 8 bases. Germline CDR1 and CDR2: SNHLY and FYNNEI. The CDR3 spans 14 residues. V gave up 5 bases and J gave up 9 bases; unmatched junction bases: 9. Written as DNA, the CDR3 is TGTGCCAGCAGTAGAAGCGGGAGAGGTGGTGAGCAGTTCTTC. The encoded protein is CASSRSGRGGEQFF.

This chain joins TRBV3-1 (or the pseudogene TRBV3-2) and TRBJ2-3; tentative D call: TRBD2 (6 bases). V lost 4 bases and J 8 bases, leaving 7 bases between the germline ends. CDR1 is LGHDT, CDR2 YNNKEL, per germline (reference sequence). There are 11 residues in the CDR3. CDR3 region: CASSLRGTQYF. The DNA for the CDR3 is TGTGCCAGCAGCCTGCGGGGTACGCAGTATTTT.

This clone was seen only once. This chain uses TRBV28 with TRBJ1-2; D remains unclear. V lost 5 bases, J lost 3 bases, and 7 bases lay in between. The CDR3 spans 12 residues. Germline V CDR1 and CDR2: MDHEN, SYDVKM. The CDR3 DNA is TGTGCCAGCAGTCCCGCGGACTATGGCTACACCTTC. As protein: CASSPADYGYTF.

The chain recombines TRBV6-4 with TRBJ1-2; D perhaps matches TRBD1 (6 bases). CDR3 length: 13 amino acids. V was shortened by 4 bases and J by 1 base, with 7 bases between the two germline ends. Germline CDR1 reads MRHNA; CDR2 reads SNTAGT. CDR3: CASSGGHNYGYTF. The CDR3 nucleotides are TGTGCCAGCAGTGGGGGACATAACTATGGCTACACCTTC.

The genes are TRBV18 and TRBJ1-2, with TRBD1 matching over 8 bases. The CDR3 totals 14 residues. Per germline, CDR1 KGHSH and CDR2 LQKENI. Trimming cost V 4 bases and J 6 bases; bases outside gene matches: 7. DNA of the CDR3: TGTGCCAGCTCACTCAGGGGGCGTAGTGATGGCTACACCTTC. Translated, it gives CASSLRGRSDGYTF.

The chain has TRBV18 and TRBJ2-5; D may be TRBD2 (6 bases). The length of the CDR3 is 15 residues. Germline V gene data show CDR1 as KGHSH and CDR2 as LQKENI. Trimming cost V 0 bases and J 5 bases, with 13 bases left between them. The CDR3 region is CASSPPEAGRETQYF. The DNA for the CDR3 is TGTGCCAGCTCACCACCAGAGGCGGGAAGGGAGACCCAGTACTTC.

The V gene is TRBV4-2, the J gene TRBJ2-3; the match to TRBD1 covers 7 bases. The germline V gene encodes CDR1 LGHNA and CDR2 YNFKEQ. The CDR3 extends over 15 amino acids. J gave up 2 bases and V 3 bases, and 5 bases lay outside the gene matches. This CDR3 is CASSHRDSLTDTQYF. DNA of the CDR3: TGTGCCAGCAGCCACCGGGACAGTCTCACAGATACGCAGTATTTT.

The CDR3 DNA sequence: TGTGCCAGCAGTGACTCGTATAGCGGGAGCTCCTACAATGAGCAGTTCTTC. Protein: CASSDSYSGSSYNEQFF. This chain uses TRBV6-4 with TRBJ2-1; 9 bases agree with TRBD2. Germline V lookup: CDR1 MRHNA, CDR2 SNTAGT. CDR3 length: 17 residues. The V segment lost 0 bases and the J segment 0 bases; nucleotides outside the gene matches: 3.

The chain has TRBV5-4 and TRBJ2-7, with 8 bases that match TRBD2. After removal of 2 bases from V and 2 bases from J, the junction contained 3 bases not matched to a gene. Germline-derived CDR1 and CDR2 are SGHNT and YYREEE (reference sequence). The CDR3 length is 14 residues. Here the CDR3 reads CASSFEREPYEQYF. The CDR3 DNA sequence: TGTGCCAGCAGCTTCGAGCGGGAGCCCTACGAGCAGTACTTC.

The rearrangement uses TRBV6-5 and TRBJ1-2; D remains ambiguous. CDR1 is MNHEY and CDR2 is SVGAGI in the germline V gene. The CDR3 spans 14 residues. The V end lost 2 bases, the J end lost 4 bases, and 11 bases lay between the germline ends. This CDR3 is CASSYSSVSYGYTF. The DNA of the CDR3 is TGTGCCAGCAGTTACAGCTCGGTTAGCTATGGCTACACCTTC.

In DNA form, the CDR3 reads TGCGCCAGCAGCCGAACCGGGACTAGCGGGAGGGCGGGGAATGAGCAGTTCTTC. It encodes CASSRTGTSGRAGNEQFF. This chain joins TRBV4-1 and TRBJ2-1, with 16 bases lining up with TRBD2. CDR3 length: 18 residues. CDR1 and CDR2 (germline): MGHRA, YSYEKL. Trimming at V came to 4 bases and at J to 7 bases, leaving 10 bases not matched to a gene.

The rearrangement uses TRBV19 and TRBJ2-1; D remains ambiguous. The V and J ends lost 8 bases and 1 base respectively, with 9 bases between them. Germline CDR1 reads LNHDA; CDR2 reads SQIVND (reference sequence). The CDR3 has 13 residues. The CDR3 nucleotides are TGTGCCAGTCGACGGGTATCCTACAATGAGCAGTTCTTC. Translating gives CASRRVSYNEQFF.

Here the CDR3 DNA reads TGTGCCAGCAGTTTATCCGTCGGCTCCTACGAGCAGTACTTC. Residues: CASSLSVGSYEQYF. The chain recombines TRBV27 with TRBJ2-7, with D unresolved. This CDR3 contains 14 residues. Trimming left V 0 bases short and J 0 bases short, with 6 bases between. CDR1 and CDR2 (germline): MNHEY, SMNVEV (reference sequence).

The V gene is TRBV6-5, the J gene TRBJ1-5; maybe TRBD1 (6 bases). The CDR3 length is 15 residues. Germline V lookup: CDR1 MNHEY, CDR2 SVGAGI. V lost 7 bases and J lost 1, with 14 bases in between. CDR3 nucleotides: TGTGCCAGCATTTTGAACAGGGTGAGCAATCAGCCCCAGCATTTT. Translation: CASILNRVSNQPQHF.

This clone occurred once. This chain joins TRBV28 and TRBJ1-2; a weak D match, TRBD1 (6 bases). This CDR3 has 13 residues. In germline, CDR1 is MDHEN, CDR2 SYDVKM. DNA for the CDR3: TGTGGGGCAGGGGCCCCTTGGGGCTATGGCTACACCTTC. It codes for CGAGAPWGYGYTF.

The chain uses TRBV11-2 and TRBJ1-5; TRBD1 matches 7 bases. Germline CDR1 reads SGHAT; CDR2 reads FQNNGV. The junction had 5 bases not matched to a gene; V was cut back by 1 base and J by 11 bases. This CDR3 contains 13 residues. CDR3 DNA: TGTGCCAGCAGCTTAGCGCCGACAGGGTCCCAGCATTTT. Encoded protein: CASSLAPTGSQHF. Combining the CDR3 with reference TRBV11-2 and TRBJ1-5 gives the whole variable domain EAGVAQSPRYKIIEKRQSVAFWCNPISGHATLYWYQQILGQGPKLLIQFQNNGVVDDSQLPKDRFSAERLKGVDSTLKIQPAKLEDSAVYLCASSLAPTGSQHFGDGTRLSIL.

This clone appeared a few times. The J gene is TRBJ1-1, the V gene TRBV5-1; tentative D call: TRBD1 (5 bases). Germline V lookup: CDR1 SGHRS, CDR2 YFSETQ. Trimming took 6 bases from V and 0 from J, leaving 12 bases between them. The CDR3 totals 14 residues. CDR3 in DNA: TGCGCCAGCACCCCACGGGGGATGAACACTGAAGCTTTCTTT. This codes for CASTPRGMNTEAFF.

The chain has TRBV5-1 and TRBJ2-5; 7 positions match TRBD1. Looked up from germline, CDR1 is SGHRS and CDR2 is YFSETQ. V lost 0 bases to trimming and J lost 5 bases; unmatched junction nucleotides: 4. CDR3 length equals 14 residues. CDR3 sequence: CASSLGGGEETQYF. CDR3 nucleotides: TGCGCCAGCAGCTTGGGAGGGGGCGAGGAGACCCAGTACTTC.

This chain connects TRBV5-1 to TRBJ2-7, with 7 bases matching TRBD1. V lost 0 bases and J lost 3; bases outside the gene matches: 12. Per germline, CDR1 SGHRS and CDR2 YFSETQ. The CDR3 is 17 residues long. For the CDR3, the DNA is TGCGCCAGCAGCTTGGCCAGGGGGTCAGCGGCTGGCTACGAGCAGTACTTC. As protein: CASSLARGSAAGYEQYF.